A single T cell receptor (beta chain) is shown here with its context. Its antigen is not known. Germline values: CDR1 SGHDT, CDR2 YYEEEE. The germline V and J ends were trimmed by 3 bases and 4 bases, with 14 bases remaining between them. CDR3 length equals 15 residues. This entry comes from a study of cytomegalovirus exposure and HLA in healthy donors. General study findings and limits: Subsequent analysis of the 120 or so validation repertoires found a tendency for first-cohort TCR clusters to co-occur. Overall, approximately 150 TCR beta chains were annotated as cytomegalovirus-associated. Most TCR sequences were uncommon, yet certain public TCRs appeared in many donors.

The repertoire was sequenced with immunoSEQ multiplex PCR; TCRdb's copy has only in-frame clones and lacks some. Found here are about 65,000 clones, 85% to 95% of them singletons; the top ten hold 4.4%. The sample comprised PBMCs. The chain uses TRBV5-6 and TRBJ2-1, with TRBD1 as a possible D gene (6 bases). The sequence was collected from a man aged 18 to 35 in good health and CMV-seropositive. The CDR3 spells CASSSEGGSYNEQFF. The CDR3 nucleotides are TGTGCCAGCAGCTCGGAAGGGGGTTCATACAATGAGCAGTTCTTC.